The rows below give T cell receptor beta chains drawn from one sample of a study of T-cell reconstitution after alpha-beta-depleted transplantation in children. From the PCR reads, TCRdb called clonotypes with MiXCR, one entry per CDR3 protein. The data show fewer than 350,000 distinct CDR3 sequences, with roughly 7.8% seen just once and 9.1% held by the top ten. The sample here was peripheral blood, taken 360 days after TCRalphabeta/CD19-depleted stem cell transplant. All receptors come from a female patient aged 2-15 years who had a stem cell transplant for Fanconi anemia, so the T cells may come from the graft donor. Both conserved end residues are part of each CDR3. A D gene is named only where the DNA matches it firmly. A clone size is listed for some rows: how often the clone was seen (once, few, many), or a class if it is expanded.

>TRBJ1-2|many|14|TRBV5-1|TRBD1
TGCGCCAGCAGCTGGGACAGGGCAAACTATGGCTACACCTTC
CASSWDRANYGYTF
>TRBJ1-3|many|15|TRBV6-5|NA
TGTGCCAGCAGTTACTTGATCGGGTCCAGAGACACCATATATTTT
CASSYLIGSRDTIYF
>TRBJ2-7|many|14|TRBV20-1|TRBD1
TGCAGTGCGGATCCGGGACAGGCACTCTACGAGCAGTACTTC
CSADPGQALYEQYF
>TRBJ2-1|many|14|TRBV5-1|NA
TGCGCCAGCAGCTTGGCCGTTCATTACAATGAGCAGTTCTTC
CASSLAVHYNEQFF
>TRBJ2-5|few|15|TRBV5-4|TRBD2
TGTGCCAGCAGCCCTACTCTAGCGGGAGAAGAGACCCAGTACTTC
CASSPTLAGEETQYF
>TRBJ1-4|NA|13|TRBV4-3|NA
TGCGCCAGCAGCCAAGCTCCCTGGGAAAAACTGTTTTTT
CASSQAPWEKLFF
>TRBJ1-2|many|15|TRBV5-1|TRBD1
TGCGCCAGCAGCTTGTGGGAGACAGGGGACTATGGCTACACCTTC
CASSLWETGDYGYTF
>TRBJ1-4|few|13|TRBV14|NA
TGTGCCAGCAGTTATGACAAGACCGGAATACTGTTTTTT
CASSYDKTGILFF
>TRBJ2-5|NA|13|TRBV2|NA
TGTGCCAGCAGTGAACTGGGGAGGAAGACCCAGTACTTC
CASSELGRKTQYF
>TRBJ2-6|many|15|TRBV2|NA
TGTGCCAGCGGGCAGGACTACTCTGGGGCCAACGTCCTGACTTTC
CASGQDYSGANVLTF
>TRBJ1-2|many|15|TRBV5-5|NA
TGTGCCAGCAGCTTTAGAGGTCCTCAACCCTATGGCTACACCTTC
CASSFRGPQPYGYTF
>TRBJ1-1|many|13|TRBV7-6|NA
TGTGCCAGCAGCCAGACAGATAACACTGAAGCTTTCTTT
CASSQTDNTEAFF
>TRBJ2-1|many|19|TRBV28|TRBD2
TGTGCCAGCAGTTTATTCGGGGTGGGGCATCTAGCGGACGCCAATGAGCAGTTCTTC
CASSLFGVGHLADANEQFF
>TRBJ2-2|many|15|TRBV7-8|NA
TGTGCCAGCAGCTTATTAAAGGGTTACACCGGGGAGCTGTTTTTT
CASSLLKGYTGELFF
>TRBJ2-7|many|14|TRBV27|NA
TGTGCCAGCAGTTTAAAGGGGTGGGCCTACGAGCAGTACTTC
CASSLKGWAYEQYF
>TRBJ1-1|NA|15|TRBV5-1|TRBD1
TGCGCCAGCAGCCTTATGGGACAGGGAGGGACTGAAGCTTTCTTT
CASSLMGQGGTEAFF
>TRBJ2-1|NA|13|TRBV18|NA
TGTGCCAGCTCACCTCGGGGTAAGCATGAGCAGTTCTTC
CASSPRGKHEQFF